The clone carrying this TCR beta chain occurred many times. Documented time point: newly diagnosed GD, antithyroid drugs for less than 3 months. Following extraction of RNA from PBMCs, that RNA was used to make the TCR library. The sample is drawn from a study of regulatory T cells in long-lasting Graves disease. CDR3 regions were amplified by Arm-PCR using iRepertoire HTBI primers to build TCR beta libraries. TCRdb analysed the multiplex PCR reads with MiXCR anew, one entry per CDR3 protein. The sample carries about 540,000 distinct CDR3 sequences, approximately 15% recorded once. This sample also appeared in a second study, on T cells in Graves' hyperthyroidism and ophthalmopathy.

The sequence was obtained from a young man with Graves disease. The material was peripheral blood mononuclear cells (PBMCs), obtained at new diagnosis, from a patient treated with antithyroid drugs.

CDR3 nucleotide sequence: TGTGCCAGTAGTATAGACGGACGGAATCAGCCCCAGCATTTT. Protein product: CASSIDGRNQPQHF. The V and J genes are TRBV19 and TRBJ1-5; D is unclear. This CDR3 contains 14 residues. V shed 0 bases and J shed 4 bases, with 7 bases lying between them. From germline, CDR1 is LNHDA and CDR2 SQIVND (reference sequence).